These 26 T cell receptor beta chains came from one sample sequenced in a study of blood T cells in healthy people across ages (dated by TCRdb to the mid-2010s). Library method: 5' RACE. Sequencing took place on an Illumina HiSeq 2500. A second PCR of 7 to 11 cycles was performed with a sample-barcoded 5' primer and a J-beta primer mix. TCRdb redid the processing of the public reads, applying fastp at Q25 and MiXCR, and retained in-frame beta chains. Each record represents a unique CDR3 protein, reported with the most common genes and DNA among its rows. The sample table contains more than 1,400,000 distinct CDR3 sequences; only one count was recorded for around 42% of them. Under 8% of the sample comes from the top ten. Sequencing used blood. These receptors all come from a woman aged 18-29 years in good health.

V and J are TRBV7-2 and TRBJ1-1, with D hard to call. The CDR3 is 11 residues long. V was clipped by 5 bases and J by 10 bases, with 11 bases between them. CDR1 is SGHTA and CDR2 is FQGNSA in the germline V gene. This chain's CDR3 is CASSTKRSAFF. CDR3 in DNA: TGTGCCAGCAGCACAAAACGATCAGCTTTCTTT.

The chain couples TRBV20-1 to TRBJ2-7; D is unresolved. The CDR3 length is 13 residues. Germline CDR1 reads DFQATT; CDR2 reads SNEGSKA (reference sequence). Between the trimmed V and J ends, which lost 6 bases and 6 bases, there was a span of 18 bases. The CDR3 nucleotides are TGCAGTGCGCAGGACGACCCCATGGTCGAGCAGTACTTC. It encodes CSAQDDPMVEQYF.

This chain uses TRBV6-5 with TRBJ1-2, with 8 bases lining up with TRBD1. The germline V gene has CDR1 MNHEY and CDR2 SVGAGI. Trimming took 0 bases from V and 6 from J; bases not matched to a gene: 6. The CDR3 is 15 amino acids. The chain's CDR3 is CASSYSAGGFDGYTF. CDR3 nucleotide sequence: TGTGCCAGCAGTTACTCGGCAGGGGGCTTTGATGGCTACACCTTC.

This clonotype was counted only a few times. The chain links TRBV6-5 to TRBJ2-5; 10 bases align to TRBD2. In germline, CDR1 is MNHEY, CDR2 SVGAGI. The V gene end was trimmed by 2 bases and the J gene end by 5 bases; junction bases not matched to a gene: 11. CDR3 length: 17 amino acids. This CDR3 is CASSYPAGGDGYETQYF. CDR3 nucleotides: TGTGCCAGCAGTTACCCAGCGGGGGGGGACGGATATGAGACCCAGTACTTC.

This sequence joins TRBV3-1 and TRBJ2-1, with 8 nucleotides matching TRBD2. The length of the CDR3 is 18 residues. The germline gives CDR1 LGHDT, CDR2 YNNKEL (reference sequence). Trimming removed 1 base from V and 0 bases from J; junction bases left unmatched: 8. CDR3 coding DNA: TGTGCCAGCAGCCAAGCTAGCGGGTCCGTTCCCTCCTACAATGAGCAGTTCTTC. As protein: CASSQASGSVPSYNEQFF.

This clonotype appeared a few times. The chain couples TRBV4-1 to TRBJ2-3, with unresolved D. This CDR3 has 13 amino acids. The V gene lost 2 bases and the J gene lost 6 bases, with 9 bases spanning the gap. CDR1 is MGHRA and CDR2 is YSYEKL in the germline V gene. The CDR3 loop reads CASSQSAGDTQYF. The DNA for the CDR3 is TGCGCCAGCAGCCAAAGCGCCGGGGATACGCAGTATTTT.

This clonotype was detected only a few times. This rearrangement joins TRBV6-5 to TRBJ2-3, with 9 nucleotides matching TRBD2. The germline CDR1 and CDR2 sequences are MNHEY and SVGAGI. J gave up 1 base and V 8 bases, and 10 bases lay outside the gene matches. The CDR3 has 16 amino acids. CDR3 sequence: CASRVSAGGRTDTQYF. The CDR3 DNA reads as TGTGCCAGCCGAGTTTCAGCGGGGGGCCGCACAGATACGCAGTATTTT.

The CDR3: CATQHGGEGNQPQHF. DNA for the CDR3: TGTGCCACCCAGCACGGGGGCGAGGGCAATCAGCCCCAGCATTTT. V is TRBV24-1 and J is TRBJ1-5, with D tentatively TRBD1 (6 bases). This CDR3 has 15 residues. V was trimmed by 9 bases and J by 2 bases, leaving 16 bases between them. Germline assignment: CDR1 KGHDR and CDR2 SFDVKD.

The chain employs TRBV7-8 and TRBJ2-2; D is unresolved. V was trimmed by 8 bases and J by 6 bases, leaving 4 bases between them. This CDR3 is 10 amino acids long. Germline loops: CDR1 SGHVS, CDR2 FQNEAQ. The DNA for the CDR3 is TGTGCCAGCCAGTCCGGGGAGCTGTTTTTT. This gives the protein CASQSGELFF.

On this clonotype: At one of its ends the junction is not consistent with the germline gene, which may arise from a read error. This sequence joins TRBV5-1 and TRBJ1-1; maybe TRBD1 (6 bases). Germline V gene sequence: CDR1 SGHRS, CDR2 YFSETQ. The CDR3 runs 14 residues. Here the CDR3 reads CVSSGGPQGTEAFF. DNA of the CDR3: TGCGTCAGCAGCGGGGGCCCACAGGGAACTGAAGCTTTCTTT.

The sample holds many counts of this clonotype. The genes are TRBV13 and TRBJ2-7, with D maybe TRBD2 (5 bases). CDR1 and CDR2 from the germline V gene are PRHDT and FYEKMQ (reference sequence). V gave up 1 base and J gave up 3 bases, with 7 bases separating them. The CDR3 length is 13 residues. CDR3 sequence (DNA): TGTGCCAGCAGCTTAGTCGGGGTCTACGAGCAGTACTTC. This gives the protein CASSLVGVYEQYF.

J is TRBJ2-1 and V is TRBV9; TRBD2 aligns across 8 bases. The tail of the sequence fits TRBJ2-7 better, so the J call may be wrong. Germline CDR1 and CDR2: SGDLS and YYNGEE. The CDR3 has 17 residues. In DNA form, the CDR3 reads TGTGCCAGCAGCCCCGCGGGGGGCACCAGCTCCTACAATGAGCAGTACTTC. It encodes CASSPAGGTSSYNEQYF.

The gene calls are TRBV10-3 and TRBJ1-1; 7 bases match TRBD1. The CDR3 has 14 residues. The J segment lost 1 base and the V segment lost 4 bases, leaving 3 bases of the junction unmatched. Germline CDR1 ENHRY, CDR2 SYGVKD. Written as DNA, the CDR3 is TGTGCCATCAGTGGGGGACAGTCGAACACTGAAGCTTTCTTT. Translated, it gives CAISGGQSNTEAFF.

DNA of the CDR3: TGTGCCAGCAGTTTCCAGGCGGGGGCAAACATTCAGTACTTC. This encodes CASSFQAGANIQYF. V is TRBV12-3 or TRBV12-4 and J is TRBJ2-4; D is possibly TRBD2 (7 bases). The CDR3 totals 14 residues. V shed 3 bases and J shed 6 bases, with 12 bases lying between them.

The J gene is TRBJ2-7, the V gene TRBV7-3, with TRBD1 as a possible D gene (6 bases). The J call is uncertain, as TRBJ2-5 better fits the DNA end. The germline CDR1 and CDR2 sequences are SGHTA and FQGTGA. The length of the CDR3 is 14 residues. CDR3 coding DNA: TGTGCCAGCAGCGTAAGCGGAGAAGGGGGGACCCAGTACTTC. Residues: CASSVSGEGGTQYF.

The chain combines TRBV28 with TRBJ1-5; D may be TRBD1 (5 bases). CDR1 and CDR2 (germline): MDHEN, SYDVKM. The V end was cut by 5 bases, the J end by 10 bases, with 15 bases between. The CDR3 covers 13 residues. The CDR3 nucleotides read TGTGCCAGCAGTGTGGGGACTCCTGCCCCCCAGCATTTT. Residues: CASSVGTPAPQHF. Full variable domain (rest looked up from reference TRBV28 and TRBJ1-5): DVKVTQSSRYLVKRTGEKVFLECVQDMDHENMFWYRQDPGLGLRLIYFSYDVKMKEKGDIPEGYSVSREKKERFSLILESASTNQTSMYLCASSVGTPAPQHFGDGTRLSIL.

This clonotype has only a few counts. The V gene is TRBV5-1, the J gene TRBJ2-6; D unresolved. Between the trimmed V and J ends, which lost 0 bases and 0 bases, there was a span of 13 bases. There are 18 residues in the CDR3. Germline CDR1 reads SGHRS; CDR2 reads YFSETQ. The DNA of the CDR3 is TGCGCCAGCAGCTTGGCTCAGGAGCTCACCTCTGGGGCCAACGTCCTGACTTTC. Its translation is CASSLAQELTSGANVLTF. Variable domain in full (rest from reference TRBV5-1 and TRBJ2-6): KAGVTQTPRYLIKTRGQQVTLSCSPISGHRSVSWYQQTPGQGLQFLFEYFSETQRNKGNFPGRFSGRQFSNSRSEMNVSTLELGDSALYLCASSLAQELTSGANVLTFGAGSRLTVL.

The chain carries TRBV27 and TRBJ2-7; the match to TRBD2 covers 9 bases. Germline lookup yields CDR1 MNHEY and CDR2 SMNVEV (reference sequence). There are 15 residues in the CDR3. J was trimmed by 3 bases and V by 1 base; bases with no gene match: 4. The CDR3 bases are TGTGCCAGCAGTTTATTAAGCGGGGGGAACTACGAGCAGTACTTC. Translated, it gives CASSLLSGGNYEQYF.

The V call is TRBV6-1, the J call TRBJ2-5, with 9 nucleotides matching TRBD1. The end of the DNA aligns better with TRBJ2-7, so the J call may be wrong. CDR1 and CDR2 from the germline V gene are MNHNS and SASEGT. CDR3 length: 13 amino acids. CDR3 region: CASTKTGGYEQYF. The CDR3 bases are TGTGCCAGCACTAAGACAGGGGGCTACGAGCAGTACTTC.

This rearrangement joins TRBV6-1 to TRBJ2-4; 9 nucleotides line up with TRBD1. The last part of the DNA fits TRBJ2-5 better; the J call may be wrong. The V gene's germline CDR1 is MNHNS and CDR2 SASEGT. The CDR3 contains 14 residues. In DNA form, the CDR3 reads TGTGCCAGCAGTGGCAACAGGGGGCGAGAGACCCAGTACTTC. Encoded protein: CASSGNRGRETQYF.

J is TRBJ2-5 and V is TRBV9, with D maybe TRBD2 (5 bases). The end of the DNA aligns better with TRBJ2-7, so the J call may be wrong. The CDR3 contains 12 residues. Germline V gene lookup returns CDR1 SGDLS and CDR2 YYNGEE. The CDR3 DNA sequence: TGTGCCAGCAGCGTAGTAAGCGGCGAGCAGTACTTC. It encodes CASSVVSGEQYF.

V gene TRBV30 combines with J gene TRBJ2-6; D ambiguous. The CDR3 extends over 13 amino acids. Germline CDR1 and CDR2: GTSNPN and SVGIG (reference sequence). V lost 7 bases and J lost 2, with 9 bases in between. The CDR3 nucleotides read TGTGCCTCCCGGCAGGCTGGGGCCAACGTCCTGACTTTC. It is translated as CASRQAGANVLTF.

This clonotype was seen a few times. The chain recombines TRBV12-3 or TRBV12-4 with TRBJ1-6, with TRBD1 identical over 7 bases. The V gene end was trimmed by 6 bases and the J gene end by 4 bases; junction bases not matched to a gene: 9. The CDR3 loop spans 16 amino acids. For the CDR3, the DNA is TGTGCCAGCAGGACCTTGAGACAGGGATATAATTCACCCCTCCACTTT. Protein sequence: CASRTLRQGYNSPLHF.

The rearrangement joins TRBV30 to TRBJ2-7; perhaps TRBD1 as D (5 bases). Germline CDR1 GTSNPN, CDR2 SVGIG (reference sequence). The CDR3 totals 13 residues. Trimming took off 1 base at V and 4 bases at J, with 11 bases between the two ends. CDR3 region: CAWSDAGLYEQYF. The CDR3 DNA is TGTGCCTGGAGTGACGCAGGGCTTTACGAGCAGTACTTC.

The V call is TRBV6-6, the J call TRBJ1-5, with TRBD1 matching 10 bases. The CDR3 covers 16 residues. Germline loops: CDR1 MNHNY, CDR2 SVGAGI (reference sequence). The trim removed 2 bases at V and 2 bases at J, leaving 3 bases unmatched. The CDR3 spells CASSYPGTGGNQPQHF. The CDR3 coding sequence is TGTGCCAGCAGTTACCCCGGGACAGGGGGCAATCAGCCCCAGCATTTT.

The table lists this clonotype with a few counts. The gene calls are TRBV4-1 and TRBJ1-4; D is unresolved. The CDR3 totals 16 residues. V was pared by 4 bases and J by 0 bases, with 12 bases between. Germline V lookup: CDR1 MGHRA, CDR2 YSYEKL. In nucleotides, the CDR3 is TGCGCCAGCAGCCCCTCTCCCTCTGCAACTAATGAAAAACTGTTTTTT. This sequence encodes CASSPSPSATNEKLFF.